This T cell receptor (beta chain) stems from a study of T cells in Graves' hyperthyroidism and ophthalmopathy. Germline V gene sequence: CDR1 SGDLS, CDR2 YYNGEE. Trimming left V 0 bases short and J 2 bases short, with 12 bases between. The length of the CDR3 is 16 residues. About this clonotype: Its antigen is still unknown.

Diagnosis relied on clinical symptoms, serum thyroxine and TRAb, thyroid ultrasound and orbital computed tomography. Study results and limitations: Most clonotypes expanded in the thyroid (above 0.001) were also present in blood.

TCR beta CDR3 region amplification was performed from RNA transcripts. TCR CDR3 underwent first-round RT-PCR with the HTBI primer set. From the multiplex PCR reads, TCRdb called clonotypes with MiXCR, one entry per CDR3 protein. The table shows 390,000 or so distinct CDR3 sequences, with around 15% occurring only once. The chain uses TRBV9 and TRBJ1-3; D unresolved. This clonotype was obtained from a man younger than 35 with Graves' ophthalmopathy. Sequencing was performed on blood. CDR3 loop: CASSVGGLPAGNTIYF. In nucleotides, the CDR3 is TGTGCCAGCAGCGTAGGAGGGCTTCCCGCTGGAAACACCATATATTTT.